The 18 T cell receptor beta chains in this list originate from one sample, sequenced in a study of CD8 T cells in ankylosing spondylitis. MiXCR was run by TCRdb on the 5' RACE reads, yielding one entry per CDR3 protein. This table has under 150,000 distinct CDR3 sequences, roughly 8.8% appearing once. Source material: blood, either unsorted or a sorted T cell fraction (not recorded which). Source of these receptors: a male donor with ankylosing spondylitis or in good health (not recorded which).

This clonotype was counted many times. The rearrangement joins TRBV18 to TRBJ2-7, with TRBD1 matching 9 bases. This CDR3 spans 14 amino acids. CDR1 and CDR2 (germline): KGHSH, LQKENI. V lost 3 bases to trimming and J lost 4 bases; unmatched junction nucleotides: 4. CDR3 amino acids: CASSPTGGNYEQYF. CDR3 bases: TGTGCCAGCTCACCGACAGGGGGAAATTACGAGCAGTACTTC.

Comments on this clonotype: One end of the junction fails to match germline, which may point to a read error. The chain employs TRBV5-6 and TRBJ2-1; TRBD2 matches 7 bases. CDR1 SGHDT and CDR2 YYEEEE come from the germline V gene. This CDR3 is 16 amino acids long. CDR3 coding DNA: TGTGCCAGCAGCCCACCAGGACTAGGAAACTACAATGACCAGTTCTTC. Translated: CASSPPGLGNYNDQFF. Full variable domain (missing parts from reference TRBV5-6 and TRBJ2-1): DAGVTQSPTHLIKTRGQQVTLRCSPKSGHDTVSWYQQALGQGPQFIFQYYEEEERQRGNFPDRFSGHQFPNYSSELNVNALLLGDSALYLCASSPPGLGNYNDQFFGPGTRLTVL.

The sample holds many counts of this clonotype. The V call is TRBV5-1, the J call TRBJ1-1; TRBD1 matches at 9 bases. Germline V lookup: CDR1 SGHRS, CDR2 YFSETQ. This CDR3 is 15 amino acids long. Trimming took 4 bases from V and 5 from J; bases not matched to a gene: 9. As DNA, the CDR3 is TGCGCCAGCAGCGTAACAGGGGGCGCGAGGACTGAAGCTTTCTTT. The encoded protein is CASSVTGGARTEAFF.

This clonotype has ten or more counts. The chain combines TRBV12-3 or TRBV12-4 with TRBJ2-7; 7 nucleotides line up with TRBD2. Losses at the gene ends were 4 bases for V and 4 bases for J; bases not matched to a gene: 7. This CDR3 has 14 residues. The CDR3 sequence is CASSSGGSLYEQYF. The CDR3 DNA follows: TGTGCCAGCAGTTCGGGCGGGAGTTTATACGAGCAGTACTTC.

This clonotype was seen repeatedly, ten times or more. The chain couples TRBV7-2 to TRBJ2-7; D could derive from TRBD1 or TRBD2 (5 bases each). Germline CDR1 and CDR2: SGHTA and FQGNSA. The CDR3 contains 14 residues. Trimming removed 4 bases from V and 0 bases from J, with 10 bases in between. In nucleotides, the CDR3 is TGTGCCAGCAGCTCGTATGGGGGCTCCTACGAGCAGTACTTC. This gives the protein CASSSYGGSYEQYF.

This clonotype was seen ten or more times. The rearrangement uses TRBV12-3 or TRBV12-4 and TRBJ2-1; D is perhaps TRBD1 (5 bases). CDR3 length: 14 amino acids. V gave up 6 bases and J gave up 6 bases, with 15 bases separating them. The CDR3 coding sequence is TGTGCCAGCAGCCGACAGCACCCGGTCAATGAGCAGTTCTTC. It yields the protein CASSRQHPVNEQFF.

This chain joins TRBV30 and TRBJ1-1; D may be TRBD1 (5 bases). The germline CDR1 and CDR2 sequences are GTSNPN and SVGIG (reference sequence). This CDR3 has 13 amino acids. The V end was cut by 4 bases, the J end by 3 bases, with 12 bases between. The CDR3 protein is CAWTGNRDTEAFF. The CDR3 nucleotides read TGTGCCTGGACAGGGAACAGAGACACTGAAGCTTTCTTT.

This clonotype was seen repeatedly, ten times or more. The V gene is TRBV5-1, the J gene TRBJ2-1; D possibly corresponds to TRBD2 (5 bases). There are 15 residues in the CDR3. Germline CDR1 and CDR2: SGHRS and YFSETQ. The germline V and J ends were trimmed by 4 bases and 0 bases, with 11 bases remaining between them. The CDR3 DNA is TGCGCCAGCAGCACCGGACTGGTCTCCTACAATGAGCAGTTCTTC. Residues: CASSTGLVSYNEQFF.

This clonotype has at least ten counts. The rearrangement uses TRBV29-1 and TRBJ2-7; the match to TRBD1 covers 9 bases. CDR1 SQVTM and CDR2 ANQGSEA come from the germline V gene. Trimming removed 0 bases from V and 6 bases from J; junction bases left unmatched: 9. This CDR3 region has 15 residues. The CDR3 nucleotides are TGCAGCGTTGAAGAACCGGACAGGGGATCGCGCGAGCAGTACTTC. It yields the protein CSVEEPDRGSREQYF.

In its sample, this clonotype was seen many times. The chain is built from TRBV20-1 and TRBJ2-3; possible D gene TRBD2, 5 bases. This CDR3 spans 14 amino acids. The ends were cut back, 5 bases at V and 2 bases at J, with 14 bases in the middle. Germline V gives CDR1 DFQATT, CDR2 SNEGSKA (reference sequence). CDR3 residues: CSAEEVWVTDTQYF. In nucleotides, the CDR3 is TGCAGTGCTGAGGAGGTTTGGGTCACAGATACGCAGTATTTT.

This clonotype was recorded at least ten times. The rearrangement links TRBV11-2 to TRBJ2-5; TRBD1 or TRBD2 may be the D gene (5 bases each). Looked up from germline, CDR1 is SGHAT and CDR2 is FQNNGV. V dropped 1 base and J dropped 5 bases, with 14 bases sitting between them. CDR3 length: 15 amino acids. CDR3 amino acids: CASSLAGAPWETQYF. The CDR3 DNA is TGTGCCAGCAGCTTAGCCGGGGCGCCGTGGGAGACCCAGTACTTC.

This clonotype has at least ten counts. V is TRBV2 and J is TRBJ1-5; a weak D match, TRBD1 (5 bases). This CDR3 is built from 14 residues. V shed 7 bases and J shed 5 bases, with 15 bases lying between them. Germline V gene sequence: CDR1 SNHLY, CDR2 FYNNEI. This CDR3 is CASNEGARDQPQHF. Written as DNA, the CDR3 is TGTGCCAGCAACGAAGGGGCCCGAGATCAGCCCCAGCATTTT.

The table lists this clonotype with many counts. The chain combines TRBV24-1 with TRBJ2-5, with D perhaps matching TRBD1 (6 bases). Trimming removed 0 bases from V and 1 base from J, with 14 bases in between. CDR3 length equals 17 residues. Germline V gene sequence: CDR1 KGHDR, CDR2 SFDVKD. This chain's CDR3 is CATSDLQVDSIQETQYF. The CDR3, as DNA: TGTGCCACCAGTGATTTGCAAGTGGACAGCATCCAAGAGACCCAGTACTTC.

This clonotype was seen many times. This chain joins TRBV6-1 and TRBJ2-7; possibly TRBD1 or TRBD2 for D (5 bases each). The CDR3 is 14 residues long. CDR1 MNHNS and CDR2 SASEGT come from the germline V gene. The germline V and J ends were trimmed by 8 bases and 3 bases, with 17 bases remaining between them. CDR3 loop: CASSPSMGDYEQYF. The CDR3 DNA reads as TGTGCCAGCTCTCCCAGCATGGGGGACTACGAGCAGTACTTC.

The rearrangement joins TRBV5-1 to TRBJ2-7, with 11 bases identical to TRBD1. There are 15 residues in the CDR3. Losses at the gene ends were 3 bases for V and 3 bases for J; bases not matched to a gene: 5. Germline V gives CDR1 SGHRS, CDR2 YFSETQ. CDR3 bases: TGCGCCAGCAGCTCAGGACAGGGGGCATACTACGAGCAGTACTTC. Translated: CASSSGQGAYYEQYF.

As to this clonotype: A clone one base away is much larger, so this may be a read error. CDR3 DNA: TGCAGTGCTAGAGCAGGGGCCATTACCACTGAAGCCTTCTTT. This codes for CSARAGAITTEAFF. The rearrangement joins TRBV20-1 to TRBJ1-1, with D possibly being TRBD1 (6 bases). The CDR3 loop spans 14 amino acids. CDR1 DFQATT and CDR2 SNEGSKA come from the germline V gene (reference sequence).

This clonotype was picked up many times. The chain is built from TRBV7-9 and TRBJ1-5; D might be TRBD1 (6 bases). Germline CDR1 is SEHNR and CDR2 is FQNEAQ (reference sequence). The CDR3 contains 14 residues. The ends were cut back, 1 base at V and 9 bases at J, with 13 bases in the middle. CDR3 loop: CASSLGDRFGPQHF. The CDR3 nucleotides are TGTGCCAGCAGCTTAGGAGACAGGTTCGGGCCCCAGCATTTT.

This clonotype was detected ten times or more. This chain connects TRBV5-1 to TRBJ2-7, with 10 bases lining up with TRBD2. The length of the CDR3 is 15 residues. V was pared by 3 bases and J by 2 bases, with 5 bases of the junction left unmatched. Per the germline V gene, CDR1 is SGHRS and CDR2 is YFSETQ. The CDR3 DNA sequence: TGCGCCAGCAGCTCAACTGGGACTAGCGCCTACGAGCAGTACTTC. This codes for CASSSTGTSAYEQYF.